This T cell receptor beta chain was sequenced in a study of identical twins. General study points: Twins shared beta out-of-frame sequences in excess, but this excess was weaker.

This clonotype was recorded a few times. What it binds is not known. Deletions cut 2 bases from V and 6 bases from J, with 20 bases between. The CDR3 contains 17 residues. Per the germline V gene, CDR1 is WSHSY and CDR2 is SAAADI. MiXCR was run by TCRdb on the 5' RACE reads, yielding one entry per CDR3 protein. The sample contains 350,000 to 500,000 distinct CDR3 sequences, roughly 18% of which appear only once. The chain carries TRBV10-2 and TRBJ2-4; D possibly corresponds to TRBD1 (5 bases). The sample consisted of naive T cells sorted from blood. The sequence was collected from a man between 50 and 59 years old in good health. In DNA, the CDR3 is TGCGCCAGCAGTGAGCCCCTAACTGGCCAGGGTAGAAACATTCAGTACTTC. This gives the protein CASSEPLTGQGRNIQYF.